Listed below are T cell receptor beta chains from one sample, sequenced in a study of T cells after yellow fever vaccination. One entry per CDR3 protein, called by TCRdb with MiXCR from the 5' RACE reads. The sample records approximately 550,000 distinct CDR3 sequences, 13% being singletons. Sequenced material: PBMCs, taken on the day of the yellow fever booster vaccination. Every receptor here comes from a man younger than 45 who received the YFV17D yellow fever vaccine. The CDR3 runs from the conserved cysteine through the conserved F or W. The order of the fields is J gene, clone size, V gene, D gene, CDR3 protein, CDR3 DNA. The D gene is left open where the match is weak. Where a row states a size, it is once, few, many or the class of an expanded clone; other rows omit it.

>TRBJ2-5|few|TRBV18|TRBD2
CASSPRTSGTRETQYF
TGTGCCAGCTCACCAAGGACTAGCGGGACTCGGGAGACCCAGTACTTC
>TRBJ2-7|-|TRBV10-3|-
CAISESEGRYYEQYF
TGTGCCATCAGTGAGTCAGAGGGCAGGTACTACGAGCAGTACTTC
>TRBJ1-2|-|TRBV19|-
CASAPSNYGYTF
TGTGCCAGCGCCCCGTCTAACTATGGCTACACCTTC
>TRBJ2-7|-|TRBV28|-
CASRGSHPSYEQYF
TGTGCCAGCAGGGGTTCCCATCCTAGCTACGAGCAGTACTTC
>TRBJ1-2|-|TRBV15|-
CATSRNRDSYGYTF
TGTGCCACCAGCAGAAACAGGGATTCTTATGGCTACACCTTC
>TRBJ2-5|few|TRBV28|TRBD2
CASSGGLAGSPYF
TGTGCCAGCAGTGGAGGACTAGCGGGATCTCCGTACTTC
>TRBJ2-1|-|TRBV20-1|-
CSATDTSRSYNEQFF
TGCAGTGCAACCGACACCTCCCGCTCCTACAATGAGCAGTTCTTC
>TRBJ2-7|few|TRBV11-2|-
CASSLATPDLNYEQYF
TGTGCCAGCAGCTTAGCCACCCCAGATTTGAACTACGAGCAGTACTTC
>TRBJ2-7|few|TRBV3-1|TRBD1
CASSQGDRGTYEQYF
TGTGCCAGCAGCCAAGGGGACAGGGGCACCTACGAGCAGTACTTC
>TRBJ2-1|-|TRBV24-1|TRBD2
CATSDLGLAGRDEQFF
TGTGCCACCAGTGATTTGGGACTAGCGGGGAGGGATGAGCAGTTCTTC
>TRBJ2-2|few|TRBV6-5|TRBD1
CASSYRTGTNTGELFF
TGTGCCAGCAGTTACAGGACAGGGACAAACACCGGGGAGCTGTTTTTT
>TRBJ2-7|-|TRBV29-1|-
CSVPGLASTEQYF
TGCAGCGTGCCGGGACTCGCGTCAACCGAGCAGTACTTC
>TRBJ2-7|many|TRBV20-1|-
CSARGRLVSSYEQYF
TGCAGTGCTAGGGGGAGGCTCGTGTCTTCCTACGAGCAGTACTTC
>TRBJ2-4|-|TRBV28|-
CASSLTDAKNIQYF
TGTGCCAGCAGTTTAACGGACGCCAAAAACATTCAGTACTTC
>TRBJ2-1|few|TRBV14|-
CASSQDLGTPFYNEQFF
TGTGCCAGCAGCCAAGATCTTGGTACACCATTCTACAATGAGCAGTTCTTC
>TRBJ2-2|-|TRBV30|TRBD2
CAWSVRLAVTSGWGTGELFF
TGTGCCTGGAGTGTAAGACTAGCGGTGACTAGCGGGTGGGGCACCGGGGAGCTGTTTTTT
>TRBJ2-5|few|TRBV24-1|-
CATSGGAETQYF
TGTGCCACCAGTGGGGGGGCGGAGACCCAGTACTTC
>TRBJ2-7|few|TRBV29-1|TRBD1
CSVAGTVTHEQYF
TGCAGCGTAGCCGGGACAGTGACCCACGAGCAGTACTTC
>TRBJ1-5|few|TRBV20-1|-
CSARDGGQGNQPQHF
TGCAGTGCTAGAGATGGAGGGCAGGGGAATCAGCCCCAGCATTTT
>TRBJ2-5|-|TRBV28|TRBD2
CASSLGLAGGRQETQYF
TGTGCCAGCAGTTTAGGCCTAGCGGGAGGGAGGCAAGAGACCCAGTACTTC
>TRBJ2-1|few|TRBV4-3|TRBD2
CASSQDQVASGRGSYNEQFF
TGCGCCAGCAGCCAAGATCAAGTGGCTAGCGGGAGGGGCTCCTACAATGAGCAGTTCTTC
>TRBJ1-2|-|TRBV12-3/TRBV12-4|TRBD1
CASTSDRGANYGYTF
TGTGCCAGCACCTCAGACAGGGGAGCTAACTATGGCTACACCTTC
>TRBJ1-2|few|TRBV15|-
CATSRAVGNYYGYTF
TGTGCCACCAGCAGAGCCGTCGGGAACTACTATGGCTACACCTTC